The 9 T cell receptor beta chains below come from one sample, sequenced in a study of T cells in Graves' hyperthyroidism and ophthalmopathy. There were TCR beta CDR3 regions amplified from RNA transcripts. During a first-round RT-PCR of the TCR CDR3, the HTBI primer set was used. TCRdb used MiXCR to reprocess the multiplex PCR reads, holding one entry per CDR3 protein. The sample shows around 450,000 distinct CDR3 sequences, roughly 15% of them seen only once. Sequencing was done on a sample of blood. Every receptor here comes from a woman between 18 and 29 years old with Graves' hyperthyroidism.

This clonotype showed up just a few times. This chain connects TRBV19 to TRBJ1-4; unclear D gene. CDR1 and CDR2 from the germline V gene are LNHDA and SQIVND (reference sequence). The CDR3 is made up of 15 amino acids. V lost 3 bases and J lost 0, with 8 bases in between. CDR3 bases: TGTGCCAGTAGTATCGGCATTACAACTAATGAAAAACTGTTTTTT. It specifies CASSIGITTNEKLFF. Looking up the rest from reference TRBV19 and TRBJ1-4 gives the full variable domain: DGGITQSPKYLFRKEGQNVTLSCEQNLNHDAMYWYRQDPGQGLRLIYYSQIVNDFQKGDIAEGYSVSREKKESFPLTVTSAQKNPTAFYLCASSIGITTNEKLFFGSGTQLSVL.

The rearrangement uses TRBV6-2 or TRBV6-3 and TRBJ2-1; D perhaps matches TRBD2 (6 bases). CDR1 is MNHEY, CDR2 SVGEGT, per germline. The CDR3 consists of 15 residues. V gave up 6 bases and J gave up 1 base, with 13 bases separating them. The chain's CDR3 is CASRGVGGSYNEQFF. Here the CDR3 DNA reads TGTGCCAGCAGAGGAGTCGGAGGGTCCTACAATGAGCAGTTCTTC.

The sample holds many counts of this clonotype. The rearrangement links TRBV12-3 or TRBV12-4 to TRBJ2-3; D is unclear. Trimming pared 0 bases from V and 0 bases from J, leaving 4 bases between. CDR3 length equals 14 residues. The CDR3 loop reads CASSLAGSTDTQYF. The CDR3 coding sequence is TGTGCCAGCAGTTTAGCGGGCAGCACAGATACGCAGTATTTT.

This clonotype has ten or more counts. J is TRBJ2-3 and V is TRBV7-8; tentatively, D is TRBD1 (5 bases). Germline CDR1 and CDR2: SGHVS and FQNEAQ. With 1 base removed from V and 2 bases from J, the gap between germline ends came to 7 bases. The CDR3 has 14 amino acids. In nucleotides, the CDR3 is TGTGCCAGCAGCTTAGAGGGGTACACAGATACGCAGTATTTT. It specifies CASSLEGYTDTQYF. Drawing the rest from reference TRBV7-8 and TRBJ2-3, the complete variable domain is GAGVSQSPRYKVAKRGQDVALRCDPISGHVSLFWYQQALGQGPEFLTYFQNEAQLDKSGLPSDRFFAERPEGSVSTLKIQRTQQEDSAVYLCASSLEGYTDTQYFGPGTRLTVL.

This clonotype was counted many times. V usage is TRBV20-1 and J usage is TRBJ1-1; D possibly corresponds to TRBD1 (6 bases). CDR3 length: 15 amino acids. Germline V CDR1 and CDR2: DFQATT, SNEGSKA (reference sequence). Trimming stripped 2 bases from V and 1 base from J, with 14 bases between. This CDR3 reads CSARPEADRNTEAFF. CDR3 nucleotides: TGCAGTGCTAGACCAGAAGCGGACAGGAACACTGAAGCTTTCTTT.

This clonotype was observed many times. DNA of the CDR3: TGTGCCTGGAGTGTTTCGGAATTGCATCCCGAGCAGTACTTC. Protein product: CAWSVSELHPEQYF. This rearrangement joins TRBV30 to TRBJ2-7; no firm D call. Trimming cost V 0 bases and J 6 bases, with 15 bases left between them. Germline CDR1 reads GTSNPN; CDR2 reads SVGIG (reference sequence). The length of the CDR3 is 14 residues.

In its sample, this clonotype was seen a few times. This chain connects TRBV20-1 to TRBJ1-4; D call uncertain. V gave up 5 bases and J gave up 7 bases, with 14 bases separating them. The CDR3 is 13 residues long. Germline CDR1 is DFQATT and CDR2 is SNEGSKA (reference sequence). CDR3 sequence: CSAAGRVGEKLFF. For the CDR3, the DNA is TGCAGTGCTGCGGGGAGAGTCGGTGAAAAACTGTTTTTT.

The CDR3 is CASSFDRGQTNTEAFF. CDR3 nucleotide sequence: TGTGCCAGCAGTTTTGATCGGGGGCAGACGAACACTGAAGCTTTCTTT. The chain is built from TRBV27 and TRBJ1-1; D may be TRBD1 (6 bases). The CDR3 extends over 16 amino acids. V shed 3 bases and J shed 1 base, with 15 bases lying between them. Looked up from germline, CDR1 is MNHEY and CDR2 is SMNVEV (reference sequence).

In its sample, this clonotype was seen many times. The chain employs TRBV2 and TRBJ2-3; TRBD1 or TRBD2 may be the D gene (5 bases each). V shed 7 bases and J shed 4 bases, with 12 bases lying between them. CDR3 length: 13 residues. Germline-derived CDR1 and CDR2 are SNHLY and FYNNEI. This chain's CDR3 is CASKGLAADTQYF. For the CDR3, the DNA is TGTGCCAGCAAGGGGCTAGCCGCAGATACGCAGTATTTT.